This T cell receptor (beta chain) is drawn from a study of cytomegalovirus exposure and HLA in healthy donors. Study-level findings and limits: The study designated around 150 TCR beta chains cytomegalovirus-associated. Accurate HLA-A and HLA-B prediction from TCR beta sequences was reported for most subjects. Later analysis identified a missense DCLRE1C variant that was linked to TCR beta V- and J-gene trimming.

For this clone: What it binds is not known.

The PCR was carried out with 60 Vbeta primers and 13 Jbeta primers. Data came from immunoSEQ multiplex PCR; TCRdb stores just in-frame clones and leaves some out. The sample lists some 140,000 clones; roughly 80% were seen once. The sequence was collected from a man aged 18 to 30 in good health and CMV-seronegative. Sequenced input: PBMCs.

This CDR3 is CASSVGGTEANYGYTF. CDR3 nucleotides: TGTGCCAGCAGCGTAGGGGGGACAGAAGCTAACTATGGCTACACCTTC. The chain uses TRBV9 and TRBJ1-2; 7 bases fit TRBD1. After removal of 0 bases from V and 0 bases from J, the junction contained 5 bases not matched to a gene. CDR1 SGDLS and CDR2 YYNGEE come from the germline V gene. CDR3 length: 16 residues.